A selection of T cell receptor beta chains follows, all from one sample in a study of OX40 agonist ivuxolimab in advanced cancers. TCRdb's copy holds only in-frame clones and misses some; the assay was immunoSEQ multiplex PCR. The table includes nearly 20,000 clones, 85% to 90% detected once. The source was CD4+ or CD8+ T cells sorted from blood, collected in a trial of the OX40 agonist ivuxolimab. The receptors were sampled from an adult with an advanced solid tumor such as melanoma, head and neck, liver or kidney cancer. Both conserved end residues are trimmed from each CDR3. D genes are given only for firm matches.

J gene,V gene,D gene,CDR3 length,CDR3 protein
TRBJ2-4,TRBV7-2,TRBD1,15,ASSYIGQGGTKNIQY
TRBJ1-1,TRBV2,NA,11,ASKPPPKTEAF
TRBJ1-1,TRBV11-3,TRBD1,13,ASSLFPGGHTEAF
NA,TRBV27,TRBD2,11,ASSFIAGDEQY
TRBJ2-7,TRBV29-1,NA,10,SAKDSSYEQC
TRBJ1-5,TRBV5-1,TRBD1,15,ASSLGGTAISNQPQH
TRBJ2-3,TRBV9,TRBD1,12,ASSDGQGTDTQY
TRBJ2-4,TRBV4-3,NA,13,ASSQGRGTKNIQY
TRBJ2-1,TRBV14,TRBD2,11,ASSQDLLAGEF
TRBJ1-2,TRBV7-9,TRBD1,14,ASSSGQGEGIYGYT
TRBJ1-3,TRBV18,NA,14,ASSPSGSTKGNTIY
TRBJ2-7,TRBV7-9,NA,11,ASSFGETYEQY
TRBJ2-7,TRBV5-5,NA,15,ASSLAGGPLSAREQY
TRBJ2-7,TRBV19,NA,11,ASSIGHSYEQY
TRBJ2-6,TRBV27,NA,16,ASSFSPGTVSGANVLT
TRBJ2-5,TRBV14,TRBD2,13,ASSQIGGSGETQY
NA,TRBV15,NA,13,ATSRAAGSSYEQY
TRBJ2-7,TRBV5-1,TRBD1,15,ASSLGILPDRVNEQY
TRBJ2-2,TRBV6-5,TRBD1,13,ASRTGTGNTGELF
TRBJ1-6,TRBV5-8,TRBD1,12,ASSPGQGASPLH
TRBJ2-7,TRBV19,NA,12,ASSSDPSSYEQY
TRBJ1-4,TRBV15,NA,13,ATSRVLRTNEKLF
TRBJ1-1,TRBV4-3,TRBD1,11,ASSRDRNTEAF
TRBJ2-3,TRBV6-5,TRBD2,14,ASSYPLAGARGTQY
NA,TRBV2,NA,11,ASSGDTSYEQY
TRBJ2-1,TRBV4-2,NA,13,ASSQASRGAGEQF
TRBJ1-1,TRBV11-3,NA,13,ASSAHGGQNTEAF
TRBJ2-5,TRBV7-2,TRBD2,14,ASSLALAGEGETQY
TRBJ1-1,TRBV27,TRBD1,12,ASIDRGVSTEAF
TRBJ1-3,TRBV9,NA,14,ASSVESLGSRNTIY
TRBJ2-3,TRBV29-1,TRBD2,10,SANLGGDTQY
TRBJ2-5,TRBV7-2,NA,12,ASSPILGPETQY
TRBJ2-1,TRBV7-2,TRBD2,13,ASSLEAGGRNEQF
TRBJ2-5,TRBV9,NA,16,ASSVVGLEGYGQETQY
TRBJ1-3,TRBV19,NA,12,ASINRASGNTIY
TRBJ2-7,TRBV6-5,NA,9,ASSYGDEQY
TRBJ1-5,TRBV19,NA,13,ASSAVAGSNQPQH